Each of the 4 T cell receptor beta chains below was sequenced from the same sample in a study of blood T cell repertoires in COVID-19. Clones were read by immunoSEQ multiplex PCR, and TCRdb kept only the in-frame ones, dropping some. The data hold 250,000 to 350,000 clones, with approximately 85% observed a single time. Sequencing was carried out using PBMCs or T cells enriched from blood (not recorded which). The receptors come from a young woman who had recovered from COVID-19.

This clone was seen a single time. J is TRBJ2-7 and V is TRBV2, with TRBD2 as a possible D gene (7 bases). V was cut by 6 bases and J by 6 bases, with 18 bases left in between. Germline V gene sequence: CDR1 SNHLY, CDR2 FYNNEI. This CDR3 comprises 14 residues. In DNA form, the CDR3 reads TGTGCCAGCAGGGGGGGGCAGGGCGTCGGCGAGCAGTACTTC. Protein: CASRGGQGVGEQYF.

This chain connects TRBV7-2 to TRBJ2-7; 11 nucleotides align to TRBD1. J lost 3 bases, V lost 5 bases, and 6 bases had no gene match. Germline CDR1 is SGHTA and CDR2 is FQGNSA. This CDR3 comprises 15 residues. The CDR3 bases are TGTGCCAGCAGCAGAGATGGGACAGGGGGCTACGAGCAGTACTTC. This codes for CASSRDGTGGYEQYF.

The chain is built from TRBV24-1 and TRBJ1-5, with 7 bases aligning to TRBD1. V lost 6 bases, J lost 3 bases, and 4 bases stayed unmatched. The CDR3 loop spans 14 amino acids. Germline-derived CDR1 and CDR2 are KGHDR and SFDVKD. In DNA form, the CDR3 reads TGTGCCACCAGTACGACAGGGAACAATCAGCCCCAGCATTTT. Its protein product is CATSTTGNNQPQHF.

The chain couples TRBV29-1 to TRBJ2-1; 8 bases agree with TRBD1. The CDR3 runs to 15 residues. Germline-derived CDR1 and CDR2 are SQVTM and ANQGSEA. The V segment lost 4 bases and the J segment 2 bases; nucleotides outside the gene matches: 7. CDR3 nucleotide sequence: TGCAGCGTTGCAAACCGGGACAGGACCTACAATGAGCAGTTCTTC. Residues: CSVANRDRTYNEQFF.